This entry concerns a single T cell receptor (beta chain). Its antigen has not been determined. No qualities accompany the bases; no much larger clone lies one base away. Lesional scalp punch biopsies and peripheral blood were collected from alopecia areata patients. PBMCs were separated by density centrifugation and stained for CD3, CD4 and CD8, after which CD4+ and CD8+ T cells were sorted on a FACSAria. The data derive from a study of CD8+ T cells in alopecia areata (dated by TCRdb to 2017 to 2018). For the wider study: The treated patients, all with moderate-to-severe alopecia areata, were enrolled in an open-label pilot trial of oral tofacitinib given at 5 to 10 mg twice daily. Patients stayed on tofacitinib for 6 to 18 months and then had 6 months of follow-up off drug so that delayed response and recurrence could be assessed. In both human patients and the C3H/HeJ mouse model, the study applied high-throughput TCRbeta sequencing to look at T cell clonal expansion in alopecia areata. In humans, TCRbeta sequencing was performed on scalp tissue and on sorted CD4+ and CD8+ peripheral blood T cells from healthy controls and from patients with patchy or totalis/universalis alopecia areata. Tofacitinib-treated patients had biopsies at baseline and at 4 and 24 weeks of treatment, with a later scalp biopsy in several patients. Clonality in the scalp was compared among normal scalp (n=4), patchy alopecia areata scalp (n=8), and alopecia totalis/universalis scalp (n=8). RNA was obtained with the PAXgene miRNA kit for fixed scalp, the miRNeasy kit for PBMCs, and the RNeasy kit for mouse skin. TCRbeta CDR3 regions were amplified by immunoSEQ multiplex PCR with 35 Vbeta forward and 13 Jbeta reverse primers. General conclusions and limits of the study: Compared with normal scalp, lesional scalp had higher clonality and more expanded CD8+ clones, particularly in alopecia totalis/universalis, a pattern that suggests antigenic drive. TCR sequences shared between patients were less clear than in mice, possibly partly because of HLA diversity in the patient population. Resident alphabeta T cells in normal human skin are also sequenced, complicating scalp TCR repertoire analysis, unlike mouse skin dominated by gammadelta T cells.

The method was the immunoSEQ multiplex PCR assay. RNA was extracted from all samples and reverse transcribed into cDNA, which served as template for TCR sequencing. First-strand cDNA was synthesized with SuperScript III using a 2:1 mix of oligo-dT and random hexamers. Amplification bias was assessed with a synthetic immune receptor repertoire, and residual bias was removed computationally. The study's processing was this. Raw reads were preprocessed to remove errors, and CDR3 was defined according to IMGT conventions as the region from the conserved cysteine to phenylalanine. Clonality was calculated as 1 minus Shannon entropy normalized by log2 of the number of productive unique TCRs. Whether each scalp clone was CD4 or CD8 was inferred by checking scalp TCRbeta sequences against the CD4 and CD8 repertoires from sorted blood. TCRdb stores this immuneACCESS table with in-frame sequences only. Part of the clones is absent; in the studies checked, under half of the shortfall reflects unresolved V genes, and no reason is known for the rest. That table gives V, J and clone size, and the DNA gave D and trimming. This sample is represented by over 95,000 clones; roughly two fifths of them were singletons. The ten largest clonotypes hold about 1.2% of the sample.

The CDR3 starts with the cysteine, ends with the phenylalanine, and has 12 residues. The kept DNA is CDR3 alone, 36 bases in frame from the first base. V is clipped by 1 base and J by 5 bases, and the sequence between their germline boundaries is 6 bases long. CDR1 and CDR2, per the germline V gene (reference sequence), are GTSNPN and SVGIG. The receptor chain draws on TRBV30 and TRBJ1-3; no D segment can be confidently identified. Sequenced material: CD4+ T cells sorted from blood. The TCR sequence derives from a human donor with alopecia areata. The nucleotides read TGTGCCTGGAGTGGGTTGCGAAACACCATATATTTT. It codes for CAWSGLRNTIYF.